These T cell receptor beta chains were read from a single sample in a study of control samples from healthy donors and cancer patients. TCRdb keeps only in-frame clones here, not all; method: immunoSEQ multiplex PCR. Here the sample spans about 130,000 clones, about 88% being singletons. Sequencing input: blood. The receptors stem from a man between 45 and 60 years old in good health. Both conserved end residues are part of each CDR3.

j_gene | v_gene | CDR3aa
TRBJ2-1 | TRBV10-1 | CASITGTSGGWNEQFF
TRBJ1-1 | TRBV19 | CASNLGQGRNEAFF
TRBJ2-7 | TRBV7-2 | CASSLGGTGFGEQYF
TRBJ1-1 | TRBV10-1 | CASARREAFF
TRBJ2-5 | TRBV4-1 | CASSPNRQGGWTQYF
TRBJ1-5 | TRBV28 | CASSTPRVGNQPQHF
TRBJ2-2 | TRBV11-2 | CASSGSLSVGELFF
TRBJ1-4 | TRBV27 | CASRGLANEKLFF
TRBJ2-1 | TRBV7-2 | CASSFTSWGVQFF
TRBJ2-2 | TRBV10-2 | CASEKQNTGELFF
TRBJ1-4 | TRBV30 | CAWSVSQMGATNEKLFF
TRBJ1-1 | TRBV9 | CASSVSGDRGAEAFF
TRBJ1-5 | TRBV6-1 | CASSEAPGLNQPQHF
TRBJ2-3 | TRBV15 | CATSRDVHIGGTDTQYF